Listed below are T cell receptor beta chains from one sample, sequenced in a study of blood T cell repertoires in COVID-19. This table comes from immunoSEQ multiplex PCR, and its TCRdb copy is limited to in-frame clones, with some not included. The repertoire holds 55,000 to 75,000 clones, with roughly four fifths as singletons. The sequenced material came from peripheral blood. The receptors shown here come from a man older than 75 with COVID-19, enrolled during active disease. CDR3s leave out the opening cysteine and the closing phenylalanine or tryptophan. D genes are given only for firm matches.

ASSDRGYGEKLF,TRBV7-2,TRBJ1-4,TRBD1
ASSPAGRDTEAF,TRBV18,TRBJ1-1,.
ASSHNLNTEAF,TRBV6-5,TRBJ1-1,.
ASSLGQGTFVGTEAF,TRBV5-1,TRBJ1-1,TRBD1
ASSESGANYGYT,TRBV6-1,TRBJ1-2,.
ASSSSSSTGEGYT,TRBV6-5,TRBJ1-2,TRBD1
ASSQGTPTEAF,TRBV19,TRBJ1-1,.
ASRRTETNEKLF,TRBV6-4,TRBJ1-4,.
ATRFISEGEAF,TRBV6-5,TRBJ1-1,.
ASRGATGQETQY,TRBV2,TRBJ2-5,.
ATSDPGQSYGYT,TRBV24-1,TRBJ1-2,.
ASSFLGLGQGRGAEGYT,TRBV5-5,TRBJ1-2,TRBD1
ASSRPGTVADQPQH,TRBV6-2/TRBV6-3,TRBJ1-5,TRBD1
ASSEEEDRDYEGYT,TRBV2,TRBJ1-2,TRBD1
ASSLQGADEKLF,TRBV2,TRBJ1-4,TRBD1
ASSLRGTAPQTQY,TRBV27,TRBJ2-5,.
ASSQQTGADGYT,TRBV18,TRBJ1-2,TRBD1
ASSQGNRGNQPQH,TRBV4-1,TRBJ1-5,TRBD1
ASSITRTEAF,TRBV6-5,TRBJ1-1,.
SVGAEADYGYT,TRBV29-1,TRBJ1-2,.
SAGQGANSPLH,TRBV29-1,TRBJ1-6,TRBD1
ASRRDRVTDTQY,TRBV27,TRBJ2-3,TRBD1
ASRYTGYTEAF,TRBV28,TRBJ1-1,.
ASIPSGTKFLEQF,TRBV7-2,TRBJ2-1,TRBD2
ASSYRADYGYT,TRBV7-2,TRBJ1-2,.
ASSYGQEWY,TRBV6-6,TRBJ2-7,TRBD1
ASSSQGTLSNQPQH,TRBV7-2,TRBJ1-5,.
ASSLGPRGTQY,TRBV11-3,TRBJ2-5,.
ASSPQGGGYT,TRBV19,TRBJ1-2,.
ASPRDRDYGYT,TRBV5-1,TRBJ1-2,TRBD1
ASSLVPGQGNTEAF,TRBV5-6,TRBJ1-1,TRBD1
ASSFGTGLNEQF,TRBV7-2,TRBJ2-1,TRBD1
AWSVQAGQGGNEQF,TRBV30,TRBJ2-1,TRBD1
ASSLRETVNNEQF,TRBV3-1/TRBV3-2,TRBJ2-1,.
ASSPRNASSGTGRGANVLT,TRBV18,TRBJ2-6,TRBD1
ASSHGSRFPNEQF,TRBV6-5,TRBJ2-1,.
ATSLGGRAGDQRTQY,TRBV15,TRBJ2-5,TRBD2
ASVRGGSGTEAF,TRBV6-5,TRBJ1-1,.
ASSLEGTSRAGYT,TRBV5-5,TRBJ1-2,.
ASSPDVWEADEQF,TRBV6-2/TRBV6-3,TRBJ2-1,.
ASSPVGASYGTQY,TRBV7-2,TRBJ2-5,.
ASREGTGEGYT,TRBV5-1,TRBJ1-2,TRBD1
ASSLRRGTEAF,TRBV7-3,TRBJ1-1,.
ATSDSGQGDSPLH,TRBV24-1,TRBJ1-6,TRBD1
ASSQVSRASSGNTIY,TRBV14,TRBJ1-3,.
ASSVALTGGPEAF,TRBV9,TRBJ1-1,TRBD1
AISVSGYSYNEQF,TRBV10-3,TRBJ2-1,.
ASSIGAGGESNQPQH,TRBV19,TRBJ1-5,.
ASSIRTSGAGELF,TRBV19,TRBJ2-2,TRBD2
ASSPWTGEGETQY,TRBV7-2,TRBJ2-5,TRBD1
ASSPQPQGVNEKLF,TRBV7-2,TRBJ1-4,.
ATSDLATSGRSTDTQY,TRBV24-1,TRBJ2-3,TRBD2